This T cell receptor beta chain emerged from a study of regulatory T cells in long-lasting Graves disease. As regards this clonotype: Its antigen is unknown.

To make TCR beta libraries, researchers used iRepertoire HTBI primers and Arm-PCR of CDR3 regions. Per the study methods: Samples jointly harbored 60 to 65 TRBV and 14 TRBJ segments. Via MiXCR, TCRdb re-called the multiplex PCR reads, giving one row per CDR3 protein. TCRdb assigned the V and J calls; the authors' analysis was not used. The data contain under 250,000 distinct CDR3 sequences, over 20% of them singletons. Whole-study findings and limits: Possibly, too few samples lowered accuracy. Persistent Graves' patients possessed reduced TCR diversity relative to recently diagnosed ones.

CDR3 length equals 12 residues. Per the germline V gene, CDR1 is SGHTA and CDR2 is FQGTGA. The ends lost 4 bases at V and 13 bases at J; junction bases unmatched: 7. Time point described: newly diagnosed GD, antithyroid drugs for less than 3 months. Construction of the TCR library relied on RNA isolated from PBMCs. The chain recombines TRBV7-3 with TRBJ1-1, with TRBD1 matching 9 bases. The sequenced sample was peripheral blood mononuclear cells (PBMCs), obtained at new diagnosis, from a patient treated with antithyroid drugs. This TCR was recovered from a female donor with Graves disease. CDR3 in DNA: TGTGCCAGCAGCTGGGACAGGGAAAAGGTTTTCTTT. Translating gives CASSWDREKVFF.